This T cell receptor (beta chain) was documented in a study of shared clonotypes between healthy human individuals. Study in general: CD4 naive and memory got three plates each, CD8 naive two, CD8 memory one.

Produced via immunoSEQ multiplex PCR; TCRdb's table is partial and in-frame only. The data hold over 850,000 clones, with roughly 74% observed a single time. Concerning this clone: Its antigen is still unknown.

Study observations and caveats: Clonotypes not shared had lower generation probabilities than those common to all four donors.

Those who donated were healthy HIV-negative adults, with no recent acute infections or vaccinations reported. The CD4+ fraction was divided into a CD45RA+ naive subset and a CD45RA-negative memory subset. This CDR3 is 14 amino acids long. The germline gives CDR1 SGDLS, CDR2 YYNGEE. After removal of 7 bases from V and 4 bases from J, the junction contained 10 bases not matched to a gene. This chain links TRBV9 with TRBJ1-2; 7 nucleotides line up with TRBD1. The clonotype comes from a young man in good health. Some clones in this sample may be carry-over from other donors' samples. Sequencing input: memory CD4+ T cells from PBMCs. This sample's subset: CD45RA-negative fraction. CDR3 DNA sequence: TGTGCCAGCCGATCAGGGGGGAATTCCTATGGCTACACCTTC. It encodes CASRSGGNSYGYTF.